The 3 T cell receptor beta chains below were found in one sample sequenced in a study of T-cell reconstitution after alpha-beta-depleted transplantation in children. Preparation of the TCRbeta library used unique molecular identifiers. TCRdb fed the PCR reads into MiXCR, producing one record per CDR3 protein. The sample yields about a million distinct CDR3 sequences, around 30% seen once. Sequencing was performed on PBMCs, mostly from graft donor cells, taken 360 days after TCRalphabeta/CD19-depleted stem cell transplant. The receptor set was obtained from a boy under three years old who had a stem cell transplant for SCID, so the T cells may come from the graft donor.

On this clonotype: Since no conserved phenylalanine or tryptophan closes the CDR3, a read error is the likely cause. The genes are TRBV29-1 and TRBJ1-5; maybe TRBD1 (6 bases). Trimming took 1 base from V and 4 from J, leaving 11 bases between them. Germline CDR1 SQVTM, CDR2 ANQGSEA. The CDR3 runs to 14 residues. DNA for the CDR3: TGCAGCGTTGAAGTGGAGGGGGGAAATCAGCCCCAGCATTTA. Amino acids: CSVEVEGGNQPQHL.

The CDR3 DNA is TGTGCCAGCAGTACCGGACAGCCCCATATGAACACTGAAGCTTTCTTT. Translating gives CASSTGQPHMNTEAFF. The V gene is TRBV6-1, the J gene TRBJ1-1, with D tentatively TRBD1 (6 bases). The CDR3 contains 16 residues. With 5 bases removed from V and 0 bases from J, the gap between germline ends came to 16 bases. Germline CDR1 MNHNS, CDR2 SASEGT.

J is TRBJ2-7 and V is TRBV20-1; D is unclear. Germline V gene lookup returns CDR1 DFQATT and CDR2 SNEGSKA (reference sequence). V shed 0 bases and J shed 1 base, with 10 bases lying between them. CDR3 length equals 14 residues. CDR3 coding DNA: TGCAGTGCTAGAGATCTGCACAAATCCTACGAGCAGTACTTC. It specifies CSARDLHKSYEQYF.